The 8 T cell receptor beta chains below all came from one sample that was sequenced in a study of T cell responses to AZD1222 COVID-19 vaccine (dated by TCRdb to about 2021). What this sample's time point label stands for: baseline before first vaccination. The receptor library was made with the immunoSEQ multiplex PCR assay. TCRdb stores this immuneACCESS table with in-frame sequences only. Part of the clones is absent; in the studies checked, under half of the shortfall reflects unresolved V genes, and no reason is known for the rest. The sample table holds 100,000 to 120,000 clones, of which more than 75% were seen once. The leading ten clones occupy about 9.3% of the sample. Sequenced here: peripheral blood, sampled on day 0 of AZD1222 vaccination. All receptors come from an adult in good health.

The chain carries TRBV20-1 and TRBJ1-2; unclear D gene. Trimming took off 5 bases at V and 5 bases at J, with 9 bases between the two ends. The germline CDR1 and CDR2 sequences are DFQATT and SNEGSKA (reference sequence). The CDR3 sequence is 11 residues long. CDR3 loop: CSAREGYGYTF. The CDR3, as DNA: TGCAGTGCTCGCGAAGGTTATGGCTACACCTTC.

The chain joins TRBV30 to TRBJ2-6; D not resolved. V was trimmed by 5 bases and J by 0 bases, leaving 5 bases between them. Germline assignment: CDR1 GTSNPN and CDR2 SVGIG (reference sequence). The length of the CDR3 is 13 residues. CDR3 region: CAWDNSGANVLTF. CDR3 in DNA: TGTGCCTGGGACAACTCTGGGGCCAACGTCCTGACTTTC.

The rearrangement links TRBV28 to TRBJ1-4, with no clear D. CDR1 is MDHEN and CDR2 is SYDVKM in the germline V gene. V lost 3 bases, J lost 5 bases, and 7 bases lay in between. The CDR3 spans 13 residues. CDR3 protein: CASSFIQNEKLFF. CDR3 bases: TGTGCCAGCAGTTTTATCCAGAATGAAAAACTGTTTTTT.

The gene calls are TRBV14 and TRBJ1-4; 9 bases match TRBD1. The CDR3 loop spans 19 amino acids. The trim removed 5 bases at V and 3 bases at J, leaving 16 bases unmatched. Germline CDR1 reads SGHDN; CDR2 reads FVKESK. This CDR3 is CASSKYRGPLGTANEKLFF. CDR3 in DNA: TGTGCCAGCAGCAAATACAGGGGGCCCTTAGGGACGGCTAATGAAAAACTGTTTTTT.

The genes are TRBV15 and TRBJ2-3, with 14 bases lining up with TRBD2. Germline CDR1 is LNHNV and CDR2 is YYDKDF (reference sequence). V lost 6 bases and J lost 7; bases outside the gene matches: 6. The CDR3 loop spans 15 amino acids. For the CDR3, the DNA is TGTGCCACCAGACCTGGGACTAGCGGGAGAAATACGCAGTATTTT. Protein product: CATRPGTSGRNTQYF.

This chain connects TRBV27 to TRBJ1-6; 11 bases are a match to TRBD1. The length of the CDR3 is 20 residues. V was clipped by 3 bases and J by 2 bases; unmatched bases: 12. Germline loops: CDR1 MNHEY, CDR2 SMNVEV (reference sequence). The CDR3 DNA reads as TGTGCCAGCAGTTTCAAGCCCGTTGGACAGGGGGCCACCTATAATTCACCCCTCCACTTT. As protein: CASSFKPVGQGATYNSPLHF.

This clone came up a few times. V and J are TRBV7-3 and TRBJ2-7, with 7 bases that match TRBD1. Germline V CDR1 and CDR2: SGHTA, FQGTGA. With 5 bases clipped from V and 3 bases from J, the junction kept 7 bases outside the gene matches. CDR3 size: 14 residues. CDR3 nucleotides: TGTGCCAGCAGCATTACAGGGGAGATCTACGAGCAGTACTTC. Residues: CASSITGEIYEQYF.

This sequence joins TRBV27 and TRBJ2-5; 7 nucleotides agree with TRBD2. This CDR3 comprises 14 residues. Germline CDR1 MNHEY, CDR2 SMNVEV (reference sequence). V lost 2 bases to trimming and J lost 5 bases; unmatched junction nucleotides: 5. The CDR3 bases are TGTGCCAGCAGTTTAATCGGGAGGACCGAGACCCAGTACTTC. It translates to CASSLIGRTETQYF.